One and the same sample provided the 4 T cell receptor beta chains below, sequenced in a study of cytomegalovirus exposure and HLA in healthy donors. Primers: 60 Vbeta forward and 13 Jbeta reverse. Clones were read by immunoSEQ multiplex PCR, and TCRdb kept only the in-frame ones, dropping some. The repertoire consists of 150,000 to 200,000 clones, with over 75% occurring once and the leading ten covering 1.5% to 2%. Material: PBMCs. These receptors were taken from a man between 18 and 35 years old in good health and CMV-seronegative.

About this clone itself: An end of the junction does not agree with germline; a read error may underlie this. The chain has TRBV7-9 and TRBJ1-1; D is undetermined. The CDR3 runs to 12 residues. CDR1 and CDR2 from the germline V gene are SEHNR and FQNEAQ (reference sequence). In DNA, the CDR3 is TGTTCCAGCAGCTCAGATTCCGCTGAAGCTTTCTTT. Amino acid sequence: CSSSSDSAEAFF. Full variable domain (outside the CDR3, taken from reference TRBV7-9 and TRBJ1-1): DTGVSQNPRHKITKRGQNVTFRCDPISEHNRLYWYRQTLGQGPEFLTYFQNEAQLEKSRLLSDRFSAERPKGSFSTLEIQRTEQGDSAMYLCSSSSDSAEAFFGQGTRLTVV.

This clone was detected a few times. The CDR3 loop reads CASSGRGQLNTEAFF. The CDR3 DNA reads as TGCGCCAGCAGCGGTAGGGGACAGCTTAACACTGAAGCTTTCTTT. The J gene is TRBJ1-1, the V gene TRBV5-1; 7 bases fit TRBD1. Germline V gene sequence: CDR1 SGHRS, CDR2 YFSETQ. The CDR3 consists of 15 residues. The junction had 8 bases not matched to a gene; V was cut back by 4 bases and J by 2 bases. The full variable domain, its missing parts supplied by reference TRBV5-1 and TRBJ1-1, is KAGVTQTPRYLIKTRGQQVTLSCSPISGHRSVSWYQQTPGQGLQFLFEYFSETQRNKGNFPGRFSGRQFSNSRSEMNVSTLELGDSALYLCASSGRGQLNTEAFFGQGTRLTVV.

The rearrangement uses TRBV27 and TRBJ1-1; D gene uncertain. Germline V lookup: CDR1 MNHEY, CDR2 SMNVEV (reference sequence). The CDR3 extends over 11 amino acids. Trimming stripped 9 bases from V and 6 bases from J, with 11 bases between. The CDR3 loop reads CASMSRSEAFF. The CDR3 DNA sequence: TGTGCCAGTATGAGTCGCTCTGAAGCTTTCTTT.

In DNA, the CDR3 is TGTGCCAGCAGCCGATACAGGGAACGGGAGCAGTACTTC. It codes for CASSRYREREQYF. The rearrangement joins TRBV13 to TRBJ2-7; a possible D gene is TRBD1 (6 bases). Trimming took 5 bases from V and 7 from J, leaving 15 bases between them. The CDR3 runs to 13 residues. Germline CDR1 and CDR2: PRHDT and FYEKMQ (reference sequence).